The clone carrying this T cell receptor beta chain was seen a few times. Antigen specificity is unknown. A universal primer site came from template switching; cDNA carried unique molecular identifiers. MiXCR, run by TCRdb on the 5' RACE reads, gives a single entry per CDR3 protein. The table has under 250,000 distinct CDR3 sequences, about 13% seen once. The sample is drawn from a study of identical twins. Broader study findings: Out-of-frame TCR alpha sharing observed in monozygotic twins exceeded model estimates. Cord blood beta clonotypes that were abundant carried fewer insertions, and memory repertoires showed no such trend.

The CDR3 runs 13 residues. Germline V gene data show CDR1 as DFQATT and CDR2 as SNEGSKA (reference sequence). V lost 6 bases and J lost 5, with 16 bases in between. Among all donors, each was a healthy Caucasian. This sample also belongs to another study, concerning yellow fever vaccine responses in identical twins.

The sequenced material came from memory (CD45RO+) T cells sorted from blood. The receptor was derived from a woman younger than 30 in good health. V is TRBV20-1 and J is TRBJ2-5; D gene uncertain. The CDR3 protein is CSAPSLVEETQYF. CDR3 in DNA: TGCAGTGCGCCAAGCCTGGTAGAGGAGACCCAGTACTTC.